This TCR beta chain was profiled in a study of T-cell reconstitution after alpha-beta-depleted transplantation in children (dated by TCRdb to 2016 to 2017). With respect to the entire study: Using TCR repertoire profiling, the study followed T-cell immune reconstitution in a quantitative way in children after TCRalphabeta/CD19-depleted allogeneic hematopoietic cell transplantation. Overall study outcomes, separate from this receptor: In some patients, the high TCRbeta diversity seen at day 60 was put down to recipient T cells and intrathymic progenitors that had survived conditioning. The apparently early alphabetaT-cell count recovery about two months after transplant was reportedly dependent on only several hundred rapidly expanded clones derived from non-depleted graft cells. Hyperexpanded clone frequencies declined over subsequent months; after one year, T-cell counts and TCRbeta diversity were mostly attributed to newly produced T cells.

This specimen's time point label, interpreted: day 60 (about 2 months) after transplantation. The treatment or condition label corresponds to: allogeneic hematopoietic cell transplantation with graft depleted of TCRalphabeta T cells and CD19 B cells. TCRalphabeta/CD19-depleted allogeneic hematopoietic cell grafts were given to the transplant recipients, all of whom were children. The CDR3, from cysteine to phenylalanine, totals 13 residues. CDR3 DNA is the only sequence kept; it has 39 bases, read in frame from the first base. Taken from the germline V gene (reference sequence), the CDR1 and CDR2 loops are DFQATT and SNEGSKA. Relative to germline, V is 7 bases shorter and J is 0 bases shorter, with 12 bases between their ends. Library construction relied on PCR. Instrument on record: Illumina HiSeq 2500. TCR libraries were prepared with molecular barcoding, using unique molecular identifiers to normalize TCRbeta repertoire quantification. In-frame beta chains were kept once TCRdb had trimmed the public reads at Q25 with fastp and called clones with MiXCR. All rows with the same CDR3 protein become a single entry with the most common DNA and genes. Within this sample are about 100,000 distinct CDR3 sequences, with around 6.1% of them counted one time only. The leading ten clones occupy about 6% of the sample.

This clonotype was seen many times. The clone's antigen remains unknown. No base quality values were provided; no much bigger clone lies one nucleotide off. The chain is encoded by TRBV20-1 joined to TRBJ1-2, with no confidently assigned D gene. Sequences were derived from PBMCs, mostly from graft donor cells, sampled 60 days after TCRalphabeta/CD19-depleted stem cell transplant. The receptor's source is a female patient aged 2-9 years who had a stem cell transplant for Fanconi anemia, so the T cells may come from the graft donor. The CDR3 protein is CSVGSRPNYGYTF. The nucleotides read TGCAGTGTTGGGAGCAGGCCTAACTATGGCTACACCTTC.